This T cell receptor (beta chain) was recovered during a study of T-cell memory formation after mild COVID-19. Study-wide findings and caveats: Some SARS-CoV-2-responding clones were already detected in memory before infection. A balance of CD4 and CD8 characterized clones contracting day 15 to 85, whereas later expanders leaned CD4+. Unconfirmed was the SARS-CoV-2 specificity of second-wave clones that peaked on day 37. Largely, contracting CD4+ clones fell within CM and EM, and contracting CD8+ clones within EMRA.

This clonotype was counted a few times. Its matching antigen is unknown. The germline V gene has CDR1 SGDLS and CDR2 YYNGEE. This CDR3 has 14 amino acids. V was clipped by 0 bases and J by 6 bases, with 10 bases between them. TCRdb itself ran the 5' RACE reads through MiXCR, one entry per CDR3 protein. The data show 180,000 or so distinct CDR3 sequences, around a tenth seen once. V usage is TRBV9 and J usage is TRBJ1-5; D is possibly TRBD1 (6 bases). The clonotype was recovered from a man between 18 and 29 years old who had mild COVID-19 (a few samples of this study predate the infection). Cell type and time point are not known. Sequencing used PBMCs or a T cell subset sorted from them (not recorded which). This CDR3 is CASSVEGEIQPQHF. The CDR3 nucleotides read TGTGCCAGCAGCGTAGAGGGGGAAATTCAGCCCCAGCATTTT.